The 16 T cell receptor beta chains below were found in one sample sequenced in a study of cytotoxic CD8 clonotypes in ibrutinib-treated CLL. Produced via immunoSEQ multiplex PCR; TCRdb's table is partial and in-frame only. This sample carries about 180,000 clones, under 90% of them seen once, and the ten largest clones take roughly 4.5%. Here the sequenced sample was PBMCs, taken after 24 months of ibrutinib treatment. The receptors derive from a human donor with chronic lymphocytic leukemia.

The V call is TRBV5-1, the J call TRBJ1-5; the D gene is possibly TRBD1 (5 bases). Germline CDR1 SGHRS, CDR2 YFSETQ. V lost 3 bases, J lost 4 bases, and 8 bases lay in between. CDR3 length: 13 residues. The CDR3, as DNA: TGCGCCAGCAGCTGGGACGGAAATCAGCCCCAGCATTTT. It codes for CASSWDGNQPQHF.

The CDR3 loop is CASSEERQGGYTF. The DNA for the CDR3 is TGTGCCAGCAGTGAAGAGCGACAGGGTGGCTACACCTTC. V gene TRBV6-1 combines with J gene TRBJ1-2; 7 positions match TRBD1. There are 13 residues in the CDR3. Germline trimming cut 1 base from V and 7 bases from J; bases unmatched to any gene: 3. The germline gives CDR1 MNHNS, CDR2 SASEGT.

This chain connects TRBV14 to TRBJ2-7; 13 bases map to TRBD2. The CDR3 has 15 amino acids. V trimming: 1 base; J trimming: 8 bases; junction bases outside the gene matches: 5. The germline CDR1 and CDR2 sequences are SGHDN and FVKESK. In DNA form, the CDR3 reads TGTGCCAGCAGCCAAGCCGGGACTAGCGGGACCCAGCAGTACTTC. This translates into CASSQAGTSGTQQYF.

The rearrangement links TRBV28 to TRBJ1-2; D gene ambiguous. Germline-derived CDR1 and CDR2 are MDHEN and SYDVKM. The CDR3 consists of 13 residues. Trimming pared 7 bases from V and 4 bases from J, leaving 13 bases between. Here the CDR3 reads CASTTTAGYGYTF. CDR3 in DNA: TGTGCCAGCACCACTACAGCGGGCTATGGCTACACCTTC.

The V and J genes are TRBV30 and TRBJ1-6, with D hard to call. The V and J ends lost 0 bases and 15 bases respectively, with 9 bases between them. CDR1 and CDR2 from the germline V gene are GTSNPN and SVGIG (reference sequence). The CDR3 spans 11 residues. As DNA, the CDR3 is TGTGCCTGGAGTGTCCGACGGGGCCTCCACTTT. Amino acids: CAWSVRRGLHF.

The count of this clone is one. The genes are TRBV11-2 and TRBJ1-5; D not resolved. The CDR3 consists of 14 residues. V lost 1 base and J 10 bases, leaving 14 bases between the germline ends. CDR1 is SGHAT and CDR2 is FQNNGV in the germline V gene. CDR3 residues: CASSLGFYSGPQHF. In DNA form, the CDR3 reads TGTGCCAGCAGCTTAGGTTTCTACTCGGGACCCCAGCATTTT. Complete variable domain (other parts from reference TRBV11-2 and TRBJ1-5): EAGVAQSPRYKIIEKRQSVAFWCNPISGHATLYWYQQILGQGPKLLIQFQNNGVVDDSQLPKDRFSAERLKGVDSTLKIQPAKLEDSAVYLCASSLGFYSGPQHFGDGTRLSIL.

This chain joins TRBV19 and TRBJ2-3; 8 bases align to TRBD2. Losses at the gene ends were 5 bases for V and 6 bases for J; bases not matched to a gene: 7. CDR3 length equals 14 residues. Germline CDR1 reads LNHDA; CDR2 reads SQIVND (reference sequence). The CDR3 nucleotides are TGTGCCAGTAGTCGGACTAGCCAGCATGATACGCAGTATTTT. It encodes CASSRTSQHDTQYF.

The J gene is TRBJ1-2, the V gene TRBV7-8; possibly TRBD1 for D (6 bases). The CDR3 loop spans 18 amino acids. The V end lost 4 bases, the J end lost 5 bases, and 26 bases lay between the germline ends. Germline-derived CDR1 and CDR2 are SGHVS and FQNEAQ. CDR3 sequence: CASSSNPRWGARGYGYTF. The CDR3 DNA reads as TGTGCCAGCAGCTCCAACCCGAGGTGGGGGGCGAGGGGTTATGGCTACACCTTC.

V and J are TRBV11-2 and TRBJ2-5, with D perhaps matching TRBD1 (6 bases). CDR1 and CDR2 from the germline V gene are SGHAT and FQNNGV. This CDR3 contains 14 residues. Between the trimmed V and J ends, which lost 5 bases and 4 bases, there was a span of 14 bases. Here the CDR3 reads CASSITGFGETQYF. In nucleotides, the CDR3 is TGTGCCAGCAGCATCACAGGGTTCGGAGAGACCCAGTACTTC.

The rearrangement uses TRBV19 and TRBJ2-7, with D perhaps matching TRBD1 or TRBD2 (5 bases each). The germline CDR1 and CDR2 sequences are LNHDA and SQIVND (reference sequence). V lost 8 bases, J lost 2 bases, and 19 bases lay in between. The CDR3 consists of 15 residues. This chain's CDR3 is CASGSRGDGPYEQYF. CDR3 coding DNA: TGTGCCAGTGGGTCGCGAGGGGATGGGCCCTACGAGCAGTACTTC.

The chain joins TRBV29-1 to TRBJ2-1; D possibly corresponds to TRBD2 (5 bases). CDR3 length: 14 amino acids. Germline CDR1 is SQVTM and CDR2 is ANQGSEA. With 4 bases removed from V and 4 bases from J, the gap between germline ends came to 14 bases. CDR3 nucleotide sequence: TGCAGCGTTGGGTCCCCTCGGGATTACAATGAGCAGTTCTTC. Translating gives CSVGSPRDYNEQFF.

The chain has TRBV28 and TRBJ1-1, with TRBD1 as a possible D gene (6 bases). The CDR3 covers 15 residues. CDR1 is MDHEN, CDR2 SYDVKM, per germline. Trimming removed 5 bases at V and 4 bases at J, with 17 bases between. CDR3 region: CASSPERGASTEAFF. Written as DNA, the CDR3 is TGTGCCAGCAGTCCCGAAAGGGGGGCATCCACTGAAGCTTTCTTT.

This chain links TRBV27 with TRBJ2-7, with TRBD2 matching over 7 bases. Germline V gene lookup returns CDR1 MNHEY and CDR2 SMNVEV (reference sequence). This CDR3 region has 14 residues. V was pared by 5 bases and J by 6 bases, with 10 bases of the junction left unmatched. The CDR3 DNA sequence: TGTGCCAGCAGTCTTGGGAGGGGTACTACCGAGCAGTACTTC. Its protein product is CASSLGRGTTEQYF.

This sequence joins TRBV10-3 and TRBJ2-1; D remains unclear. The V gene's germline CDR1 is ENHRY and CDR2 SYGVKD. The CDR3 runs to 12 residues. The germline V and J ends were trimmed by 10 bases and 5 bases, with 12 bases remaining between them. As DNA, the CDR3 is TGTGCCACAGGTGGGTCTCACAATGAGCAGTTCTTC. Translation gives CATGGSHNEQFF.

V is TRBV19 and J is TRBJ1-5; D is perhaps TRBD1 (5 bases). Germline CDR1 is LNHDA and CDR2 is SQIVND (reference sequence). The CDR3 runs to 15 residues. Between the trimmed V and J ends, which lost 5 bases and 5 bases, there was a span of 16 bases. The CDR3 here is CASSFRRDVDQPQHF. CDR3 coding DNA: TGTGCCAGTAGTTTTCGCAGGGATGTCGATCAGCCCCAGCATTTT.

In its sample, this clone was seen a few times. This sequence joins TRBV27 and TRBJ1-6; 10 nucleotides line up with TRBD1. The J segment lost 7 bases and the V segment lost 7 bases, leaving 4 bases of the junction unmatched. Germline assignment: CDR1 MNHEY and CDR2 SMNVEV (reference sequence). This CDR3 comprises 14 residues. The CDR3 sequence is CASKLDRGNSPLHF. The CDR3 nucleotides are TGTGCCAGCAAATTGGACAGGGGGAATTCACCCCTCCACTTT.